Below are 27 T cell receptor beta chains sequenced from a single sample in a study of blood T cell repertoires in COVID-19. Using immunoSEQ multiplex PCR, the repertoire was profiled, and TCRdb retains in-frame clones only, with some absent. The profile shows about 160,000 clones, roughly 90% of them singletons. Sequenced input: PBMCs or T cells enriched from blood (not recorded which). All receptors come from a woman in her forties or fifties who had recovered from COVID-19.

The V gene is TRBV12-3 or TRBV12-4, the J gene TRBJ2-7; D is possibly TRBD2 (6 bases). Trimming took off 8 bases at V and 2 bases at J, with 13 bases between the two ends. CDR3 length: 13 residues. CDR3 sequence (DNA): TGTGCCAGCCGGGAGACTGGAACCTACGAGCAGTACTTC. Translating gives CASRETGTYEQYF.

The chain links TRBV2 to TRBJ1-2; no firm D call. Germline V gene sequence: CDR1 SNHLY, CDR2 FYNNEI. This CDR3 has 14 residues. V lost 3 bases, J lost 7 bases, and 15 bases lay in between. The CDR3 DNA reads as TGTGCCAGCAGTGACGGGGAGACTTGGCGTGGCTACACCTTC. Protein product: CASSDGETWRGYTF.

The chain links TRBV5-1 to TRBJ2-3, with TRBD1 matching 8 bases. Germline-derived CDR1 and CDR2 are SGHRS and YFSETQ. V was clipped by 4 bases and J by 6 bases; unmatched bases: 13. This CDR3 has 16 amino acids. In DNA form, the CDR3 reads TGCGCCAGCAGCATTCGTCAGGGGGCTCGTTCTGATACGCAGTATTTT. Its protein product is CASSIRQGARSDTQYF.

This clone appeared a few times. DNA for the CDR3: TGCAGCGTTCGTCAGGGTAACGAGCAGTACTTC. It codes for CSVRQGNEQYF. The chain is built from TRBV29-1 and TRBJ2-7; D is possibly TRBD1 (5 bases). The CDR3 length is 11 residues. V was clipped by 5 bases and J by 5 bases, with 10 bases between them. Germline V lookup: CDR1 SQVTM, CDR2 ANQGSEA.

Turning to this clone: The same CDR3 arises from other DNA sequences in this sample as well. The J gene is TRBJ2-3, the V gene TRBV7-2; 8 nucleotides line up with TRBD2. Germline V CDR1 and CDR2: SGHTA, FQGNSA. The CDR3 runs to 16 residues. V lost 0 bases, J lost 6 bases, and 8 bases stayed unmatched. CDR3 region: CASSLAPAGGADTQYF. The CDR3 DNA is TGTGCCAGCAGCTTAGCCCCCGCGGGGGGTGCTGATACGCAGTATTTT.

The genes are TRBV14 and TRBJ1-3; D unresolved. The germline V gene has CDR1 SGHDN and CDR2 FVKESK. The CDR3 has 13 residues. Deletions cut 2 bases from V and 4 bases from J, with 6 bases between. The CDR3 sequence: CASSQFGGNTIYF. The CDR3 nucleotides read TGTGCCAGCAGCCAATTCGGGGGAAACACCATATATTTT.

The rearrangement joins TRBV6-2 or TRBV6-3 to TRBJ1-2; 8 positions match TRBD1. Losses at the gene ends were 5 bases for V and 6 bases for J; bases not matched to a gene: 5. The CDR3 has 13 amino acids. CDR1 is MNHEY and CDR2 is SVGEGT in the germline V gene. CDR3 DNA sequence: TGTGCCAGCAGTCGGACAGGGTTAGATGGCTACACCTTC. The encoded protein is CASSRTGLDGYTF.

The chain carries TRBV12-3 or TRBV12-4 and TRBJ1-4; 8 bases line up with TRBD1. V was clipped by 6 bases and J by 5 bases; unmatched bases: 2. The CDR3 runs to 13 residues. CDR3 region: CASSRTGNEKLFF. The DNA for the CDR3 is TGTGCCAGCAGCCGGACAGGGAATGAAAAACTGTTTTTT.

This clone appeared a few times. The V and J genes are TRBV7-9 and TRBJ2-1; TRBD1 matches 9 bases. The V gene's germline CDR1 is SEHNR and CDR2 FQNEAQ (reference sequence). This CDR3 is 16 amino acids long. The J segment lost 6 bases and the V segment lost 5 bases, leaving 11 bases of the junction unmatched. CDR3 protein: CASSLLTGGGRNEQFF. In DNA, the CDR3 is TGTGCCAGCAGCCTCTTGACAGGGGGAGGACGCAATGAGCAGTTCTTC.

The chain has TRBV12-3 or TRBV12-4 and TRBJ1-3; D not resolved. V was clipped by 6 bases and J by 5 bases, with 8 bases between them. This CDR3 has 12 amino acids. The CDR3 reads CASRTVRNTIYF. The DNA for the CDR3 is TGTGCCAGCAGAACAGTTAGAAACACCATATATTTT.

The chain uses TRBV25-1 and TRBJ1-2, with unresolved D. Germline V gene sequence: CDR1 MGHDK, CDR2 SYGVNS. The CDR3 loop spans 13 amino acids. V was shortened by 1 base and J by 6 bases, with 9 bases between the two germline ends. CDR3 in DNA: TGTGCCAGCAGTGAATTCGGTCCGAATGGCTACACCTTC. Translation gives CASSEFGPNGYTF.

The gene calls are TRBV5-4 and TRBJ2-3; D is possibly TRBD2 (5 bases). The V gene's germline CDR1 is SGHNT and CDR2 YYREEE (reference sequence). The CDR3 runs to 14 residues. Trimming left V 2 bases short and J 2 bases short, with 9 bases between. The CDR3 region is CASSFGGPTDTQYF. CDR3 coding DNA: TGTGCCAGCAGCTTCGGCGGGCCCACAGATACGCAGTATTTT.

The rearrangement uses TRBV19 and TRBJ1-5; a possible D gene is TRBD1 (6 bases). Germline loops: CDR1 LNHDA, CDR2 SQIVND (reference sequence). The V and J ends lost 4 bases and 2 bases respectively, with 18 bases between them. The CDR3 has 17 amino acids. The CDR3 reads CASSTRPPGDGNQPQHF. The CDR3 DNA is TGTGCCAGTAGTACAAGGCCTCCAGGGGACGGCAATCAGCCCCAGCATTTT.

The rearrangement links TRBV11-2 to TRBJ2-5, with 16 bases lining up with TRBD2. CDR1 is SGHAT, CDR2 FQNNGV, per germline. The length of the CDR3 is 18 residues. V lost 5 bases to trimming and J lost 5 bases; unmatched junction nucleotides: 11. The CDR3 is CASSAVPGLAGGIETQYF. DNA for the CDR3: TGTGCCAGCAGCGCCGTCCCGGGACTAGCGGGGGGGATCGAGACCCAGTACTTC.

This sequence joins TRBV20-1 and TRBJ2-5, with unresolved D. The V end was cut by 4 bases, the J end by 2 bases, with 2 bases between. The length of the CDR3 is 10 residues. CDR1 and CDR2 (germline): DFQATT, SNEGSKA (reference sequence). CDR3 sequence: CSAIQETQYF. CDR3 in DNA: TGCAGTGCTATACAAGAGACCCAGTACTTC.

The chain's CDR3 is CASSIDGAGLPYEQYF. In nucleotides, the CDR3 is TGTGCCAGTAGTATAGATGGAGCGGGGCTCCCCTACGAGCAGTACTTC. The genes are TRBV19 and TRBJ2-7; 7 bases are a match to TRBD2. With 0 bases clipped from V and 2 bases from J, the junction kept 7 bases outside the gene matches. This CDR3 has 16 amino acids. Looked up from germline, CDR1 is LNHDA and CDR2 is SQIVND (reference sequence).

The V and J genes are TRBV7-8 and TRBJ2-2; TRBD2 matches 7 bases. There are 16 residues in the CDR3. The V and J ends lost 4 bases and 5 bases, in that order; junction bases with no gene match: 10. Germline V CDR1 and CDR2: SGHVS, FQNEAQ. The chain's CDR3 is CASSYRTFGGTGELFF. In DNA form, the CDR3 reads TGTGCCAGCAGCTATAGGACGTTCGGGGGGACCGGGGAGCTGTTTTTT.

This chain joins TRBV6-2 or TRBV6-3 and TRBJ1-1; TRBD1 agrees at 8 bases. V trimming: 2 bases; J trimming: 5 bases; junction bases outside the gene matches: 7. The CDR3 length is 15 residues. Germline V gene data show CDR1 as MNHEY and CDR2 as SVGEGT. The CDR3 DNA follows: TGTGCCAGCAGTTACCCAGAGACAGGGGTAACTGAAGCTTTCTTT. This codes for CASSYPETGVTEAFF.

This chain links TRBV2 with TRBJ2-5; TRBD2 aligns across 13 bases. Germline V gene sequence: CDR1 SNHLY, CDR2 FYNNEI. The CDR3 has 16 amino acids. Trimming took 6 bases from V and 4 from J; bases not matched to a gene: 8. CDR3 sequence reads: CASRRPGLAGRETQYF. The CDR3 bases are TGTGCCAGCAGACGTCCGGGACTAGCGGGGCGAGAGACCCAGTACTTC.

The V gene is TRBV19, the J gene TRBJ1-1; D gene unclear. The CDR3 totals 16 residues. V lost 8 bases to trimming and J lost 2 bases, with 21 bases between them. Germline V lookup: CDR1 LNHDA, CDR2 SQIVND (reference sequence). The CDR3 sequence: CASDKTRGGGNTEAFF. The CDR3 coding sequence is TGTGCCAGTGATAAGACCCGGGGAGGAGGCAACACTGAAGCTTTCTTT.

The chain carries TRBV25-1 and TRBJ2-7, with 7 bases that match TRBD1. The CDR3 is made up of 13 amino acids. Looked up from germline, CDR1 is MGHDK and CDR2 is SYGVNS. The V segment lost 10 bases and the J segment 3 bases; nucleotides outside the gene matches: 9. CDR3 in amino acids: CATMLQGSYEQYF. The CDR3 DNA reads TGTGCCACCATGCTACAGGGGAGCTACGAGCAGTACTTC.

The chain uses TRBV7-2 and TRBJ1-1; D is unresolved. The CDR3 sequence is 14 residues long. The germline V gene encodes CDR1 SGHTA and CDR2 FQGNSA. V lost 5 bases and J lost 0, with 10 bases in between. Here the CDR3 DNA reads TGTGCCAGCAGCCGTCGGGTAATGAACACTGAAGCTTTCTTT. This gives the protein CASSRRVMNTEAFF.

This chain joins TRBV6-5 and TRBJ2-1, with 11 positions matching TRBD2. Germline CDR1 MNHEY, CDR2 SVGAGI. Unmatched junction bases numbered 9, after V lost 4 bases and J lost 10 bases. This CDR3 is built from 15 residues. This CDR3 reads CASSFPKASGGEQFF. CDR3 in DNA: TGTGCCAGCAGTTTCCCGAAAGCTAGCGGGGGGGAGCAGTTCTTC.

This chain joins TRBV7-8 and TRBJ2-3; 10 bases agree with TRBD2. This CDR3 contains 15 residues. V dropped 1 base and J dropped 5; count of bases not matched to a gene: 3. From germline, CDR1 is SGHVS and CDR2 FQNEAQ. CDR3 protein: CASSLGPSGGDTQYF. CDR3 coding DNA: TGTGCCAGCAGCTTAGGGCCTAGCGGGGGAGATACGCAGTATTTT.

On this clone itself: Sequence at one end of the junction differs from germline and may be a read error. This chain links TRBV30 with TRBJ2-5; D perhaps matches TRBD1 (5 bases). The CDR3 covers 15 residues. Looked up from germline, CDR1 is GTSNPN and CDR2 is SVGIG (reference sequence). CDR3 DNA: TGTGCCTGGAGCCGGCACAGGATGGGTCAAGAGACCCGGTACTTC. This sequence encodes CAWSRHRMGQETRYF. The full variable domain, with the rest looked up from reference TRBV30 and TRBJ2-5, is SQTIHQWPATLVQPVGSPLSLECTVEGTSNPNLYWYRQAAGRGLQLLFYSVGIGQISSEVPQNLSASRPQDRQFILSSKKLLLSDSGFYLCAWSRHRMGQETRYFGPGTRLLVL.

The chain employs TRBV4-2 and TRBJ2-3; unclear D gene. Germline loops: CDR1 LGHNA, CDR2 YNFKEQ. Trimming shortened V by 1 base and J by 0 bases, and 14 bases separated the two germline ends. This CDR3 contains 17 residues. The CDR3, as DNA: TGTGCCAGCAGCCAAGGTGGGTCAGGCATTAGCACAGATACGCAGTATTTT. This codes for CASSQGGSGISTDTQYF.

This chain's CDR3 is CASSSRGGAYNEQFF. CDR3 nucleotide sequence: TGTGCCAGCAGTTCCCGCGGGGGGGCCTACAATGAGCAGTTCTTC. The chain is built from TRBV6-2 or TRBV6-3 and TRBJ2-1, with TRBD2 matching over 9 bases. The CDR3 extends over 15 amino acids. Per the germline V gene, CDR1 is MNHEY and CDR2 is SVGEGT. The V gene end was trimmed by 4 bases and the J gene end by 2 bases; junction bases not matched to a gene: 3.